This T cell receptor beta chain was recovered during a study of PD-L1 blockade in urothelial cancer. Concerning this clone: Its antigen is still unknown.

Synthetic spike-ins, TCR analog templates, were added into each PCR. Here immunoSEQ multiplex PCR was the method, and the copy in TCRdb shows in-frame clones only, minus some. The profile covers about 50,000 clones, with about 80% appearing a single time and over 3% taken by the ten largest. Time point indicated: pretreatment peripheral blood. Patients each gave 1 to 8 samples, pretreatment and on-treatment. Overall study results and limits: Better survival was predicted by below-median pretreatment blood TCR clonality.

The sequence came from a man in his sixties or seventies with urothelial cancer. The source material was PBMCs, sampled around atezolizumab (anti-PD-L1) treatment.

The CDR3 loop reads CASSVEGQARGRDGYTF. CDR3 DNA sequence: TGTGCCAGCAGTGTAGAAGGACAGGCCCGCGGGAGGGATGGCTACACCTTC. The chain couples TRBV2 to TRBJ1-2, with 7 bases matching TRBD1. The CDR3 loop spans 17 amino acids. Germline V gene data show CDR1 as SNHLY and CDR2 as FYNNEI. J was trimmed by 6 bases and V by 4 bases; bases with no gene match: 17.